These T cell receptor beta chains were read from a single sample in a study of regulatory T cells in long-lasting Graves disease. TCRdb processed the multiplex PCR reads anew with MiXCR; each CDR3 protein has one entry. The sample consists of approximately 460,000 distinct CDR3 sequences, roughly 17% of them appearing once. The data also belong to a second study, concerning T cells in Graves' hyperthyroidism and ophthalmopathy.

The source was peripheral blood mononuclear cells (PBMCs), collected at new diagnosis, from a patient treated with antithyroid drugs. The receptors shown here come from a woman aged 25 to 45 with Graves disease. Each CDR3 is given with its conserved first and last residue. A D gene is named only where the DNA matches it firmly. Expanded clones get a size class; other rows say once, few or many, or leave the size out.

cdr3_aa	cdr3_nt	clone_size	j_call	d_call	v_call
CATKLYNEQFF	TGTGCCACTAAGTTATACAATGAGCAGTTCTTC	many	TRBJ2-1	NA	TRBV24-1
CASSYFPSGETQYF	TGTGCCAGCAGTTATTTCCCCTCGGGGGAGACCCAGTACTTC	many	TRBJ2-5	NA	TRBV27
CASTKMGQPKNYGYTF	TGTGCCAGCACCAAAATGGGACAACCAAAGAACTATGGCTACACCTTC	NA	TRBJ1-2	NA	TRBV6-1
CASRDGQDGSGRSTYEQYF	TGTGCCAGCAGGGACGGGCAGGACGGTAGCGGGAGAAGCACTTACGAGCAGTACTTC	few	TRBJ2-7	TRBD2	TRBV5-6
CASSRDSSTPQAFF	TGCGCCAGCAGCCGTGACAGCAGCACTCCCCAAGCTTTCTTT	many	TRBJ1-1	NA	TRBV5-1
CASSPRDSREKLFF	TGTGCCAGCAGTCCCAGGGACAGTAGGGAAAAACTGTTTTTT	NA	TRBJ1-4	TRBD1	TRBV12-3/TRBV12-4
CASSFRGFMDGYTF	TGTGCCAGCAGTTTCCGGGGTTTTATGGATGGCTACACCTTC	many	TRBJ1-2	NA	TRBV27
CSASGTGNTDTQYF	TGCAGTGCTAGCGGGACAGGTAACACAGATACGCAGTATTTT	many	TRBJ2-3	TRBD1	TRBV20-1
CASNPHKRAAGTDTQYF	TGTGCCAGCAACCCGCATAAAAGGGCGGCTGGCACAGATACGCAGTATTTT	many	TRBJ2-3	NA	TRBV27
CSAPDGVGGLYEQYF	TGCAGTGCTCCGGACGGCGTTGGGGGCCTCTACGAGCAGTACTTC	many	TRBJ2-7	NA	TRBV20-1
CASSSGGATNENLFF	TGCGCCAGCAGCTCAGGGGGGGCAACTAATGAAAATCTGTTTTTT	NA	TRBJ1-4	TRBD1	TRBV5-1
CASGQKGDTEAFF	TGTGCCAGCGGTCAAAAGGGGGACACTGAAGCTTTCTTT	many	TRBJ1-1	NA	TRBV6-1
CSASWGIAGYSSYNEQFF	TGCAGTGCTAGCTGGGGAATAGCGGGGTACAGCTCCTACAATGAGCAGTTCTTC	many	TRBJ2-1	TRBD2	TRBV20-1
CASRGTDYYGYTF	TGCGCCAGCAGAGGAACCGATTACTATGGCTACACCTTC	many	TRBJ1-2	NA	TRBV5-1
CASSLKGVDIQYF	TGTGCCAGCAGCTTGAAGGGAGTGGACATTCAGTACTTC	many	TRBJ2-4	NA	TRBV11-3
CASSEPVGRNEQFF	TGTGCCAGCAGTGAACCGGTCGGTCGCAATGAGCAGTTCTTC	many	TRBJ2-1	NA	TRBV6-2/TRBV6-3
CASSPYRGPDTQYF	TGTGCCAGCTCACCGTACAGGGGGCCCGATACGCAGTATTTT	few	TRBJ2-3	TRBD1	TRBV18
CADRRWGMNTKAFF	TGTGCCGACCGTCGATGGGGTATGAACACTAAAGCTTTCTTT	few	TRBJ1-1	NA	TRBV12-3/TRBV12-4
CAWSMKGSDYGYTF	TGTGCCTGGAGTATGAAGGGGTCGGACTATGGCTACACCTTC	many	TRBJ1-2	NA	TRBV30
CASSYSKGGTGSLHNYGYTF	TGTGCCAGCAGTTACTCGAAAGGCGGGACAGGGAGTCTCCATAACTATGGCTACACCTTC	many	TRBJ1-2	TRBD1	TRBV6-2/TRBV6-3
CATSDHTLGQTNTGELFF	TGTGCCACCAGTGACCACACCCTGGGACAGACAAACACCGGGGAGCTGTTTTTT	NA	TRBJ2-2	TRBD1	TRBV24-1
CASSPSLAGASYNEQFF	TGCGCCAGCAGCCCTAGCCTAGCGGGTGCATCCTACAATGAGCAGTTCTTC	many	TRBJ2-1	TRBD2	TRBV4-1
CASRLAGVLTSTDTQYF	TGTGCCAGCAGATTAGCGGGAGTTCTAACTAGCACAGATACGCAGTATTTT	many	TRBJ2-3	TRBD2	TRBV28
CASRGGSQPQHF	TGTGCCAGCCGTGGGGGAAGTCAGCCCCAGCATTTT	many	TRBJ1-5	NA	TRBV27
CSAHSISGGSYEQYF	TGCAGTGCCCACTCAATTAGCGGGGGCTCCTACGAGCAGTACTTC	many	TRBJ2-7	TRBD2	TRBV20-1
CASSLAGAGWQYF	TGCGCCAGCAGCTTGGCTGGGGCGGGATGGCAGTACTTC	few	TRBJ2-7	NA	TRBV5-1
CASSLVLNGGNTIYF	TGCGCCAGCAGCTTGGTTCTAAACGGGGGAAACACCATATATTTT	many	TRBJ1-3	NA	TRBV5-1
CASGLGETQYF	TGTGCTAGTGGTTTGGGAGAGACCCAGTACTTC	NA	TRBJ2-5	NA	TRBV12-5
CASSILLLPANYGYTF	TGTGCCAGCAGCATCCTGCTGCTTCCTGCTAACTATGGCTACACCTTC	many	TRBJ1-2	NA	TRBV7-9
CASSRARGYEQYF	TGTGCCAGCAGTAGGGCGAGGGGGTACGAGCAGTACTTC	many	TRBJ2-7	NA	TRBV6-1
CASSPRRGTSGTSNTGGLFF	TGTGCCAGCAGCCCCAGGCGGGGGACTAGCGGGACCTCGAACACCGGGGGGCTGTTTTTT	NA	TRBJ2-2	NA	TRBV3-2
CASSLLGGDYGYTF	TGTGCCAGCAGCTTATTGGGGGGTGACTATGGCTACACCTTC	many	TRBJ1-2	NA	TRBV7-2
CATTVMAGSSEAFF	TGTGCCACGACGGTCATGGCAGGGAGTTCTGAAGCTTTCTTT	many	TRBJ1-1	NA	TRBV18
CASSPGTPRVAQYF	TGTGCCAGCAGCCCCGGGACTCCCCGGGTGGCCCAGTACTTC	NA	TRBJ2-5	NA	TRBV11-2
CASSPRRTGVGEQYF	TGTGCCAGCAGCCCCAGGCGGACAGGGGTCGGCGAGCAGTACTTC	many	TRBJ2-7	TRBD1	TRBV2
CASSLSRGRRNFQETQYF	TGTGCCAGCAGTTTAAGCAGGGGGCGACGTAATTTCCAAGAGACCCAGTACTTC	many	TRBJ2-5	TRBD1	TRBV28
CASSLKILGLAGPSSYNEQFF	TGTGCCAGCAGTCTAAAGATCCTGGGACTAGCGGGCCCGAGCTCCTACAATGAGCAGTTCTTC	few	TRBJ2-1	TRBD2	TRBV12-3/TRBV12-4
CASSFGTSNYNEQFF	TGTGCCAGCAGCTTTGGGACTAGCAATTACAATGAGCAGTTCTTC	many	TRBJ2-1	TRBD2	TRBV5-4
CSASPLAGISTDTQYF	TGCAGTGCTAGCCCACTAGCGGGGATCAGCACAGATACGCAGTATTTT	many	TRBJ2-3	TRBD2	TRBV20-1
CASSPEWGDTSDGELFF	TGTGCCAGCTCACCAGAGTGGGGGGACACCTCGGACGGGGAGCTGTTTTTT	many	TRBJ2-2	NA	TRBV18
CASSYLEPVGTEAFF	TGTGCCAGCAGTTACTTAGAACCGGTGGGCACTGAAGCTTTCTTT	many	TRBJ1-1	NA	TRBV6-5
CASSRTGPTDTQYF	TGTGCCAGCAGCAGAACAGGGCCCACAGATACGCAGTATTTT	many	TRBJ2-3	NA	TRBV28
CASWHGTRSTEAFF	TGTGCCAGCTGGCACGGGACCCGTAGCACTGAAGCTTTCTTT	many	TRBJ1-1	NA	TRBV28
CASSQEEGYEQYF	TGTGCCAGCAGCCAAGAAGAGGGGTACGAGCAGTACTTC	many	TRBJ2-7	NA	TRBV4-1
CASSQGPGGELFF	TGTGCTAGCAGCCAGGGACCGGGGGGGGAGCTGTTTTTT	few	TRBJ2-2	NA	TRBV7-7
CASSLPGSMGNEQFF	TGTGCCAGCAGCCTGCCCGGGAGTATGGGCAATGAGCAGTTCTTC	many	TRBJ2-1	NA	TRBV27
CASSQGAVGRTDTQYF	TGTGCCAGCAGCCAAGGAGCGGTGGGGCGCACAGATACGCAGTATTTT	NA	TRBJ2-3	NA	TRBV14
CASSQLAGGEQYF	TGTGCCAGCAGCCAACTAGCGGGAGGCGAGCAGTACTTC	many	TRBJ2-7	TRBD2	TRBV3-1
CASMGQDARNEQFF	TGTGCCAGCATGGGACAGGACGCTCGGAATGAGCAGTTCTTC	many	TRBJ2-1	TRBD1	TRBV3-1
CASSMGNTGKYEQYF	TGTGCCAGTAGTATGGGCAACACTGGAAAATACGAGCAGTACTTC	many	TRBJ2-7	NA	TRBV19
CASRGDRDWTYEQYF	TGTGCCAGCAGGGGAGACAGGGATTGGACCTACGAGCAGTACTTC	NA	TRBJ2-7	TRBD1	TRBV5-8
CASSIGQGASEAFF	TGTGCCAGCAGTATAGGACAGGGGGCTTCTGAAGCTTTCTTT	few	TRBJ1-1	TRBD1	TRBV28
CASSLEAAGDDEQYF	TGTGCCAGCAGCTTAGAGGCAGCGGGCGACGACGAGCAGTACTTC	many	TRBJ2-7	NA	TRBV7-2
CASRPGTANPYNSPLHF	TGTGCCAGCAGACCCGGGACAGCGAACCCCTATAATTCACCCCTCCACTTT	NA	TRBJ1-6	TRBD1	TRBV6-1
CSVEDPPLQETQYF	TGCAGCGTTGAAGATCCTCCCCTACAAGAGACCCAGTACTTC	few	TRBJ2-5	NA	TRBV29-1
CASSVASGRSETQYF	TGTGCCAGCAGCGTGGCTAGCGGGAGGTCAGAGACCCAGTACTTC	NA	TRBJ2-5	TRBD2	TRBV9
CSARSKAGLADYEQYF	TGCAGTGCTAGATCAAAAGCGGGCCTAGCGGATTACGAGCAGTACTTC	many	TRBJ2-7	TRBD2	TRBV20-1
CATSRAPTRLAGGRHEQFF	TGTGCCACCAGCAGAGCCCCCACCCGACTAGCGGGAGGGAGGCATGAGCAGTTCTTC	NA	TRBJ2-1	TRBD2	TRBV15
CASSGTGGGYGYTF	TGTGCCAGCAGCGGAACAGGGGGAGGCTATGGCTACACCTTC	few	TRBJ1-2	TRBD1	TRBV5-4